Below are 10 T cell receptor beta chains sequenced from a single sample in a study of T cell changes during pregnancy in multiple sclerosis. Measured with immunoSEQ multiplex PCR; TCRdb has only the in-frame clones, and not every one. The table records about 68,000 clones, 75% to 95% of them present only once. Sequencing was performed on peripheral blood, taken in the third trimester of pregnancy. Receptors were obtained from a female donor with multiple sclerosis, enrolled in a pregnancy study.

This clone has a single count. The chain uses TRBV11-2 and TRBJ2-7; 9 bases align to TRBD1. CDR1 and CDR2 from the germline V gene are SGHAT and FQNNGV. This CDR3 is built from 15 residues. The V segment lost 6 bases and the J segment 3 bases; nucleotides outside the gene matches: 9. CDR3 DNA: TGTGCCAGCAGTTTGGGCCGGGACAGGGTCTACGAGCAGTACTTC. This gives the protein CASSLGRDRVYEQYF.

The chain recombines TRBV5-1 with TRBJ1-2, with TRBD1 matching over 7 bases. J was trimmed by 4 bases and V by 4 bases; bases with no gene match: 7. CDR1 and CDR2 from the germline V gene are SGHRS and YFSETQ. The CDR3 has 14 amino acids. The CDR3 DNA is TGCGCCAGCAGCCCGGGACAGCCGGGCTATGGCTACACCTTC. This translates into CASSPGQPGYGYTF.

J is TRBJ1-4 and V is TRBV7-9; D call uncertain. Trimming left V 2 bases short and J 4 bases short, with 8 bases between. Germline loops: CDR1 SEHNR, CDR2 FQNEAQ (reference sequence). CDR3 size: 14 residues. The CDR3 is CASSLYGVNEKLFF. DNA of the CDR3: TGTGCCAGCAGCTTATACGGAGTTAATGAAAAACTGTTTTTT. Supplemented by reference TRBV7-9 and TRBJ1-4, the full variable domain reads DTGVSQNPRHKITKRGQNVTFRCDPISEHNRLYWYRQTLGQGPEFLTYFQNEAQLEKSRLLSDRFSAERPKGSFSTLEIQRTEQGDSAMYLCASSLYGVNEKLFFGSGTQLSVL.

This clone occurred a few times. This chain connects TRBV2 to TRBJ2-7, with D maybe TRBD2 (5 bases). The CDR3 spans 13 residues. From germline, CDR1 is SNHLY and CDR2 FYNNEI. Trimming took 5 bases from V and 2 from J, leaving 10 bases between them. CDR3 bases: TGTGCCAGCAGTTGGACTCTCCCCTACGAGCAGTACTTC. Its translation is CASSWTLPYEQYF.

The CDR3 sequence is CASSMTSGRYNEQFF. In nucleotides, the CDR3 is TGCGCCAGCAGCATGACTAGCGGGAGGTACAATGAGCAGTTCTTC. The V call is TRBV5-1, the J call TRBJ2-1, with 13 positions matching TRBD2. The CDR3 has 15 amino acids. V was clipped by 4 bases and J by 4 bases; unmatched bases: 2. CDR1 and CDR2 (germline): SGHRS, YFSETQ.

The chain links TRBV6-5 to TRBJ2-5; D perhaps matches TRBD1 (7 bases). V shed 2 bases and J shed 0 bases, with 13 bases lying between them. Looked up from germline, CDR1 is MNHEY and CDR2 is SVGAGI. The CDR3 is 16 amino acids. The DNA of the CDR3 is TGTGCCAGCAGTTACCTGGCAGGGGGGTACCAAGAGACCCAGTACTTC. Translation gives CASSYLAGGYQETQYF.

The chain employs TRBV7-8 and TRBJ2-1, with TRBD2 identical over 12 bases. The V and J ends lost 0 bases and 8 bases, in that order; junction bases with no gene match: 5. Germline CDR1 and CDR2: SGHVS and FQNEAQ. The CDR3 covers 16 residues. The DNA of the CDR3 is TGTGCCAGCAGCTTAGCGCGCAGACTAGCGGGAGATGAGCAGTTCTTC. It yields the protein CASSLARRLAGDEQFF.

The table lists this clone with a count of one. J is TRBJ2-7 and V is TRBV7-9; no clear D. The V and J ends lost 0 bases and 0 bases respectively, with 12 bases between them. CDR3 length: 16 residues. Germline CDR1 SEHNR, CDR2 FQNEAQ (reference sequence). The CDR3 protein is CASSLALGRSSYEQYF. Written as DNA, the CDR3 is TGTGCCAGCAGCTTAGCCCTCGGTAGAAGCTCCTACGAGCAGTACTTC. Combining the CDR3 with reference TRBV7-9 and TRBJ2-7 gives the whole variable domain DTGVSQNPRHKITKRGQNVTFRCDPISEHNRLYWYRQTLGQGPEFLTYFQNEAQLEKSRLLSDRFSAERPKGSFSTLEIQRTEQGDSAMYLCASSLALGRSSYEQYFGPGTRLTVT.

A single count supports this clone. The chain recombines TRBV5-1 with TRBJ2-2; D is unclear. The V end lost 1 base, the J end lost 2 bases, and 9 bases lay between the germline ends. The V gene's germline CDR1 is SGHRS and CDR2 YFSETQ. The CDR3 totals 15 residues. CDR3: CASSLYDTNTGELFF. In DNA, the CDR3 is TGCGCCAGCAGCTTGTATGATACTAACACCGGGGAGCTGTTTTTT.

The chain employs TRBV16 and TRBJ2-3, with 9 bases identical to TRBD1. V trimming: 2 bases; J trimming: 2 bases; junction bases outside the gene matches: 8. This CDR3 spans 17 amino acids. Germline values: CDR1 KGHSY, CDR2 FQNENV. The CDR3 DNA follows: TGTGCCAGCAGCCAAAGAGGACAGGGGATCGACACAGATACGCAGTATTTT. It specifies CASSQRGQGIDTDTQYF.